The 19 T cell receptor beta chains below come from one sample, sequenced in a study of cytomegalovirus exposure and HLA in healthy donors. Produced via immunoSEQ multiplex PCR; TCRdb's table is partial and in-frame only. The data contain tens of thousands of clones, approximately 97% of them singletons. The sequenced sample consisted of PBMCs. These receptors were obtained from a woman between 18 and 30 years old in good health and CMV-seropositive.

This clone was observed once. The chain joins TRBV27 to TRBJ2-7; perhaps TRBD2 as D (5 bases). Germline lookup yields CDR1 MNHEY and CDR2 SMNVEV (reference sequence). The CDR3 loop spans 15 amino acids. V lost 0 bases and J lost 0, with 9 bases in between. Here the CDR3 DNA reads TGTGCCAGCAGTTTATCGAGTGGGAGCTCCTACGAGCAGTACTTC. As protein: CASSLSSGSSYEQYF.

V gene TRBV6-1 combines with J gene TRBJ1-2; D possibly corresponds to TRBD1 (6 bases). V was shortened by 11 bases and J by 8 bases, with 15 bases between the two germline ends. The germline CDR1 and CDR2 sequences are MNHNS and SASEGT. The CDR3 extends over 11 amino acids. CDR3 residues: CAAIRGAGYTF. The DNA of the CDR3 is TGTGCCGCGATCAGGGGAGCCGGCTACACCTTC.

The V gene is TRBV5-6, the J gene TRBJ2-1; a weak D match, TRBD2 (6 bases). Per germline, CDR1 SGHDT and CDR2 YYEEEE. With 6 bases removed from V and 0 bases from J, the gap between germline ends came to 16 bases. This CDR3 region has 16 residues. Here the CDR3 DNA reads TGTGCCAGCACCCTCTCGGGACTTAGCTCCTACAATGAGCAGTTCTTC. Amino acids: CASTLSGLSSYNEQFF.

The CDR3 DNA reads as TGTGCTAGTGCAGGGAATAGGGGGGCTTTCTTT. This gives the protein CASAGNRGAFF. The J gene is TRBJ1-1, the V gene TRBV12-5; the D gene is possibly TRBD1 (6 bases). V was shortened by 7 bases and J by 11 bases, with 14 bases between the two germline ends. Germline V gene data show CDR1 as LGHNT and CDR2 as FRNRAP. This CDR3 spans 11 amino acids. Full variable domain (outside the CDR3, taken from reference TRBV12-5 and TRBJ1-1): DARVTQTPRHKVTEMGQEVTMRCQPILGHNTVFWYRQTMMQGLELLAYFRNRAPLDDSGMPKDRFSAEMPDATLATLKIQPSEPRDSAVYFCASAGNRGAFFGQGTRLTVV.

The chain recombines TRBV5-5 with TRBJ2-7; maybe TRBD2 (5 bases). The CDR3 consists of 19 residues. From germline, CDR1 is SGHKS and CDR2 YYEKEE (reference sequence). V was pared by 0 bases and J by 0 bases, with 22 bases between. The DNA for the CDR3 is TGTGCCAGCAGCTTGGTTGACGCACGGGATTACGCTAGCTCCTACGAGCAGTACTTC. It encodes CASSLVDARDYASSYEQYF. Full variable domain (missing parts from reference TRBV5-5 and TRBJ2-7): DAGVTQSPTHLIKTRGQQVTLRCSPISGHKSVSWYQQVLGQGPQFIFQYYEKEERGRGNFPDRFSARQFPNYSSELNVNALLLGDSALYLCASSLVDARDYASSYEQYFGPGTRLTVT.

The chain joins TRBV6-1 to TRBJ2-1; 9 bases agree with TRBD2. With 0 bases clipped from V and 7 bases from J, the junction kept 7 bases outside the gene matches. Germline loops: CDR1 MNHNS, CDR2 SASEGT. The CDR3 length is 16 residues. CDR3 amino acids: CASSEAGVAGANEQFF. The CDR3 DNA reads TGTGCCAGCAGTGAAGCGGGGGTAGCGGGAGCGAATGAGCAGTTCTTC.

The chain employs TRBV28 and TRBJ2-5; D is perhaps TRBD1 (5 bases). From germline, CDR1 is MDHEN and CDR2 SYDVKM. V was trimmed by 2 bases and J by 2 bases, leaving 15 bases between them. CDR3 length: 16 amino acids. The CDR3 sequence is CASSLTSGAEQETQYF. The CDR3 DNA follows: TGTGCCAGCAGTTTAACTTCTGGGGCAGAACAAGAGACCCAGTACTTC.

This chain links TRBV4-2 with TRBJ2-3; 10 nucleotides line up with TRBD2. The CDR3 totals 14 residues. After removal of 4 bases from V and 6 bases from J, the junction contained 4 bases not matched to a gene. CDR1 LGHNA and CDR2 YNFKEQ come from the germline V gene. This CDR3 is CASSLSSGSDTQYF. Here the CDR3 DNA reads TGTGCCAGCAGCCTCTCTAGCGGGAGCGATACGCAGTATTTT.

The chain recombines TRBV2 with TRBJ1-4; 12 bases match TRBD1. V shed 5 bases, J shed 6 bases, and the junction held 7 bases outside the gene matches. This CDR3 has 16 amino acids. Looked up from germline, CDR1 is SNHLY and CDR2 is FYNNEI. CDR3 DNA sequence: TGTGCCAGCAGTCCCGGGACAGGGGGCCGGTATGAAAAACTGTTTTTT. Amino acids: CASSPGTGGRYEKLFF.

The genes are TRBV11-3 and TRBJ1-4, with TRBD1 matching over 8 bases. Per germline, CDR1 SGHNT and CDR2 YENEEA. The J segment lost 10 bases and the V segment lost 3 bases, leaving 16 bases of the junction unmatched. This CDR3 is built from 17 residues. CDR3 in DNA: TGTGCCAGCAGCTTGTGCCAGGGGGCTCTGTGGGGAGGAAAACTGTTTTTT. The encoded protein is CASSLCQGALWGGKLFF.

The CDR3 DNA follows: TGTGCCAGCAGCCGAACCCAGGAAAAACTGTTTTTT. It translates to CASSRTQEKLFF. The gene calls are TRBV27 and TRBJ1-4; no firm D call. Germline lookup yields CDR1 MNHEY and CDR2 SMNVEV (reference sequence). The CDR3 has 12 amino acids. The ends were cut back, 6 bases at V and 8 bases at J, with 10 bases in the middle.

The rearrangement links TRBV28 to TRBJ2-1, with 8 bases fitting TRBD2. From germline, CDR1 is MDHEN and CDR2 SYDVKM. This CDR3 contains 16 residues. V trimming: 4 bases; J trimming: 3 bases; junction bases outside the gene matches: 8. The CDR3 bases are TGTGCCAGCAGTTCATCCGGGACTAGTAACTACAATGAGCAGTTCTTC. Encoded protein: CASSSSGTSNYNEQFF.

The chain links TRBV7-9 to TRBJ1-2; D uncertain. CDR1 is SEHNR, CDR2 FQNEAQ, per germline (reference sequence). The V gene lost 8 bases and the J gene lost 4 bases, with 11 bases spanning the gap. The CDR3 consists of 12 residues. CDR3 bases: TGTGCCAGCGGCCCCGGAGTCTATGGCTACACCTTC. It translates to CASGPGVYGYTF.

This chain connects TRBV7-8 to TRBJ2-5, with no clear D. The CDR3 runs to 16 residues. Germline loops: CDR1 SGHVS, CDR2 FQNEAQ. V was cut by 1 base and J by 5 bases, with 17 bases left in between. Written as DNA, the CDR3 is TGTGCCAGCAGCTTAGGAGGTTCCGAGCTCGGGGAGACCCAGTACTTC. It encodes CASSLGGSELGETQYF.

The chain combines TRBV19 with TRBJ1-5; TRBD1 matches at 8 bases. This CDR3 has 16 amino acids. The V segment lost 6 bases and the J segment 7 bases; nucleotides outside the gene matches: 14. Germline V CDR1 and CDR2: LNHDA, SQIVND (reference sequence). DNA for the CDR3: TGTGCCAGTAGCCCGGCGGACAGGGTTTCGTTCCAGCCCCAGCATTTT. Encoded protein: CASSPADRVSFQPQHF.

This clone was recorded only once. The rearrangement joins TRBV5-1 to TRBJ2-6, with 8 positions matching TRBD1. The V and J ends lost 4 bases and 0 bases, in that order; junction bases with no gene match: 6. This CDR3 is 17 amino acids long. Germline V lookup: CDR1 SGHRS, CDR2 YFSETQ. The CDR3 sequence: CASSPGQAFSGANVLTF. The CDR3 DNA sequence: TGCGCCAGCAGCCCGGGACAGGCATTCTCTGGGGCCAACGTCCTGACTTTC.

J is TRBJ2-1 and V is TRBV5-1; 10 positions match TRBD2. J gave up 0 bases and V 0 bases, and 9 bases lay outside the gene matches. The CDR3 is 19 amino acids. Germline CDR1 is SGHRS and CDR2 is YFSETQ. For the CDR3, the DNA is TGCGCCAGCAGCTTGGACCCTAGCGGGAGCTCGGCCTCCTACAATGAGCAGTTCTTC. Translated, it gives CASSLDPSGSSASYNEQFF.

The chain recombines TRBV30 with TRBJ1-5, with a tentative D call TRBD1 (5 bases). Trimming pared 3 bases from V and 3 bases from J, leaving 15 bases between. Germline V CDR1 and CDR2: GTSNPN, SVGIG (reference sequence). CDR3 length: 15 residues. Written as DNA, the CDR3 is TGTGCCTGGAGCGAGACAGATGTATTCAATCAGCCCCAGCATTTT. This gives the protein CAWSETDVFNQPQHF.

This chain joins TRBV6-1 and TRBJ1-1, with D possibly matching TRBD1 (6 bases). V was cut by 6 bases and J by 4 bases, with 15 bases left in between. The CDR3 covers 14 residues. CDR1 MNHNS and CDR2 SASEGT come from the germline V gene. The chain's CDR3 is CASRHRDWVTEAFF. CDR3 coding DNA: TGTGCCAGCAGACACAGGGATTGGGTCACTGAAGCTTTCTTT.